Below, 30 T cell receptor beta chains from the same sample are listed, as sequenced in a study of T cell responses to AZD1222 COVID-19 vaccine. Data came from immunoSEQ multiplex PCR; TCRdb stores just in-frame clones and leaves some out. The repertoire consists of approximately 110,000 clones, with roughly 89% occurring once and the leading ten covering roughly 4.5%. This sample comprised peripheral blood, obtained on day 0 of AZD1222 vaccination. The receptors were sampled from an adult in good health.

The V and J genes are TRBV28 and TRBJ1-4, with a weak D call TRBD1 (6 bases). This CDR3 comprises 15 residues. V dropped 6 bases and J dropped 11 bases, with 22 bases sitting between them. Germline lookup yields CDR1 MDHEN and CDR2 SYDVKM. CDR3 loop: CASSPSGVSNGKLFF. In DNA form, the CDR3 reads TGTGCCAGCAGCCCTTCAGGGGTTTCTAATGGTAAACTGTTTTTT.

V gene TRBV3-1 (or the pseudogene TRBV3-2) combines with J gene TRBJ2-3, with TRBD1 matching 10 bases. From germline, CDR1 is LGHDT and CDR2 YNNKEL (reference sequence). The V and J ends lost 2 bases and 4 bases, in that order; junction bases with no gene match: 6. The CDR3 contains 16 residues. CDR3 in amino acids: CASSQSLGTGADTQYF. The CDR3 coding sequence is TGTGCCAGCAGCCAAAGTCTAGGGACAGGGGCAGATACGCAGTATTTT.

The chain couples TRBV9 to TRBJ2-3; 11 bases line up with TRBD2. Germline lookup yields CDR1 SGDLS and CDR2 YYNGEE. J gave up 0 bases and V 3 bases, and 6 bases lay outside the gene matches. The CDR3 consists of 17 residues. The CDR3 DNA reads as TGTGCCAGCAGCGCAGAACTAGCGGGAGCGAGCACAGATACGCAGTATTTT. Amino acid sequence: CASSAELAGASTDTQYF.

The chain links TRBV5-1 to TRBJ2-3; TRBD1 is a possible D gene (5 bases). The CDR3 has 15 amino acids. CDR1 and CDR2 from the germline V gene are SGHRS and YFSETQ. Deletions cut 0 bases from V and 6 bases from J, with 14 bases between. The CDR3 DNA reads as TGCGCCAGCAGCTTGGCCTTTCAGGGTGGGGATACGCAGTATTTT. Translation gives CASSLAFQGGDTQYF.

Notes on this clone: Relative to the germline gene, one junction end is altered; a read error may explain this. V is TRBV4-2 and J is TRBJ2-3, with 11 bases that match TRBD2. CDR1 LGHNA and CDR2 YNFKEQ come from the germline V gene. The CDR3 runs to 22 residues. The chain's CDR3 is CASSQDGPSTSGMWGRTYTQYF. The CDR3 nucleotides read TGTGCCAGCAGCCAAGATGGCCCCTCGACTAGCGGGATGTGGGGTCGCACATATACGCAGTATTTT.

The V call is TRBV11-2, the J call TRBJ2-2; the D gene is possibly TRBD2 (6 bases). CDR3 length: 15 amino acids. V lost 1 base to trimming and J lost 7 bases, with 13 bases between them. Germline CDR1 SGHAT, CDR2 FQNNGV. The CDR3 is CASSLGWTGVGELFF. CDR3 in DNA: TGTGCCAGCAGCTTAGGTTGGACGGGAGTCGGGGAGCTGTTTTTT. Based on the CDR3 plus reference TRBV11-2 and TRBJ2-2, the full variable domain is EAGVAQSPRYKIIEKRQSVAFWCNPISGHATLYWYQQILGQGPKLLIQFQNNGVVDDSQLPKDRFSAERLKGVDSTLKIQPAKLEDSAVYLCASSLGWTGVGELFFGEGSRLTVL.

The J gene is TRBJ1-3, the V gene TRBV27, with D perhaps matching TRBD1 (5 bases). Germline CDR1 is MNHEY and CDR2 is SMNVEV (reference sequence). CDR3 length equals 15 residues. Trimming removed 3 bases at V and 0 bases at J, with 9 bases between. CDR3: CASSFRGVSGNTIYF. CDR3 sequence (DNA): TGTGCCAGCAGTTTCCGAGGGGTCTCTGGAAACACCATATATTTT.

A word on this clone: This CDR3 is also generated by other DNA sequences in the sample. The genes are TRBV7-6 and TRBJ2-7; TRBD1 might be the D (5 bases). Trimming took off 4 bases at V and 4 bases at J, with 8 bases between the two ends. The CDR3 covers 12 residues. Germline V gene lookup returns CDR1 SGHVS and CDR2 FNYEAQ. Written as DNA, the CDR3 is TGTGCCAGCAGCTCGTCAGGGTACGAGCAGTACTTC. This translates into CASSSSGYEQYF.

The chain uses TRBV6-5 and TRBJ1-3, with no clear D. This CDR3 comprises 13 residues. Germline V gene data show CDR1 as MNHEY and CDR2 as SVGAGI. V was pared by 6 bases and J by 0 bases, with 6 bases between. This CDR3 reads CASRPSSGNTIYF. The CDR3 DNA reads as TGTGCCAGCAGACCGAGCTCTGGAAACACCATATATTTT.

This sequence joins TRBV29-1 and TRBJ1-4; the match to TRBD1 covers 9 bases. CDR3 length: 13 residues. In germline, CDR1 is SQVTM, CDR2 ANQGSEA. V trimming: 5 bases; J trimming: 7 bases; junction bases outside the gene matches: 5. Here the CDR3 DNA reads TGCAGCGTTACGGGACAGGGAGGTGAAAAACTGTTTTTT. Translating it yields CSVTGQGGEKLFF.

The chain has TRBV3-1 (or the pseudogene TRBV3-2) and TRBJ2-1; no reliable D call. V shed 1 base and J shed 8 bases, with 18 bases lying between them. Germline CDR1 and CDR2: LGHDT and YNNKEL (reference sequence). The CDR3 length is 16 residues. CDR3 nucleotides: TGTGCCAGCAGCCAAGTGGGGTCGGGCGGTCGAGATGAGCAGTTCTTC. The encoded protein is CASSQVGSGGRDEQFF.

CDR3 bases: TGTGCCAGCAGCTTAACGGGACAGGGGTTGGGTGAGCAGTTCTTC. Residues: CASSLTGQGLGEQFF. This chain connects TRBV5-4 to TRBJ2-1; 10 bases agree with TRBD1. The V gene's germline CDR1 is SGHNT and CDR2 YYREEE (reference sequence). The CDR3 contains 15 residues. After removal of 2 bases from V and 9 bases from J, the junction contained 8 bases not matched to a gene. The full variable domain, completed using reference TRBV5-4 and TRBJ2-1, is ETGVTQSPTHLIKTRGQQVTLRCSSQSGHNTVSWYQQALGQGPQFIFQYYREEENGRGNFPPRFSGLQFPNYSSELNVNALELDDSALYLCASSLTGQGLGEQFFGPGTRLTVL.

The V and J genes are TRBV7-6 and TRBJ2-7; D unclear. Trimming pared 5 bases from V and 0 bases from J, leaving 14 bases between. Germline loops: CDR1 SGHVS, CDR2 FNYEAQ. The CDR3 sequence is 15 residues long. CDR3 sequence reads: CASSLSRTASYEQYF. The DNA for the CDR3 is TGTGCCAGCAGCCTCTCTCGCACAGCCTCCTACGAGCAGTACTTC.

The chain employs TRBV12-3 or TRBV12-4 and TRBJ2-1, with D perhaps TRBD1 or TRBD2 (5 bases each). The CDR3 has 13 residues. V lost 3 bases to trimming and J lost 6 bases, with 9 bases between them. The CDR3 sequence: CASSLRGVNEQFF. The DNA for the CDR3 is TGTGCCAGCAGTTTGAGGGGCGTCAATGAGCAGTTCTTC.

The chain employs TRBV2 and TRBJ1-2; D is undetermined. Trimming took off 4 bases at V and 3 bases at J, with 3 bases between the two ends. CDR1 SNHLY and CDR2 FYNNEI come from the germline V gene. CDR3 length equals 11 residues. CDR3 bases: TGTGCCAGCAGTGGACACTATGGCTACACCTTC. It is translated as CASSGHYGYTF.

This clone appeared a single time. J is TRBJ1-6 and V is TRBV10-2, with 7 bases identical to TRBD1. In germline, CDR1 is WSHSY, CDR2 SAAADI. Trimming removed 7 bases from V and 4 bases from J; junction bases left unmatched: 7. CDR3 size: 15 residues. DNA for the CDR3: TGCGCCAGCAAACCGGGACAGACTTATAATTCACCCCTCCACTTT. Amino acids: CASKPGQTYNSPLHF.

This chain uses TRBV6-4 with TRBJ2-6; D not certain. CDR1 is MRHNA, CDR2 SNTAGT, per germline. The length of the CDR3 is 14 residues. Deletions cut 0 bases from V and 2 bases from J, with 2 bases between. In DNA, the CDR3 is TGTGCCAGCAGTGACTCTGCTGGGGCCAACGTCCTGACTTTC. Protein: CASSDSAGANVLTF.

This clone occurred once. The chain uses TRBV19 and TRBJ1-6, with a tentative D call TRBD1 (5 bases). Looked up from germline, CDR1 is LNHDA and CDR2 is SQIVND (reference sequence). The CDR3 is 13 amino acids. V lost 3 bases and J lost 10, with 10 bases in between. CDR3 protein: CASSIVGESPLHF. CDR3 coding DNA: TGTGCCAGTAGTATTGTAGGGGAGTCACCCCTCCACTTT.

The chain recombines TRBV6-1 with TRBJ2-7; 10 positions agree with TRBD2. The germline V gene has CDR1 MNHNS and CDR2 SASEGT. CDR3 length: 15 amino acids. The junction had 3 bases not matched to a gene; V was cut back by 2 bases and J by 2 bases. The CDR3 coding sequence is TGTGCCAGCAGTGAATTGCTAGCGGGAGCCTACGAGCAGTACTTC. Translating it yields CASSELLAGAYEQYF.

This clone came up once. The CDR3 sequence is CASSETEETQYF. CDR3 sequence (DNA): TGTGCCAGCAGTGAGACGGAAGAGACCCAGTACTTC. This rearrangement joins TRBV2 to TRBJ2-5; D unclear. Trimming removed 3 bases at V and 3 bases at J, with 5 bases between. Germline loops: CDR1 SNHLY, CDR2 FYNNEI. The CDR3 is 12 residues long.

This chain connects TRBV6-1 to TRBJ1-4; D not certain. V dropped 2 bases and J dropped 5 bases, with 18 bases sitting between them. The germline gives CDR1 MNHNS, CDR2 SASEGT. The CDR3 runs to 17 residues. DNA for the CDR3: TGTGCCAGCAGTGAATATGGCAGTCTGGTGCCGAATGAAAAACTGTTTTTT. Residues: CASSEYGSLVPNEKLFF.

The rearrangement uses TRBV2 and TRBJ1-1, with TRBD1 as a possible D gene (5 bases). Per germline, CDR1 SNHLY and CDR2 FYNNEI. Between the trimmed V and J ends, which lost 6 bases and 2 bases, there was a span of 10 bases. CDR3 size: 13 residues. The CDR3 sequence: CASRRRTNTEAFF. The CDR3, as DNA: TGTGCCAGCAGGAGGCGGACAAACACTGAAGCTTTCTTT.

The J gene is TRBJ1-2, the V gene TRBV6-5; possible D gene TRBD1, 6 bases. Germline CDR1 is MNHEY and CDR2 is SVGAGI. V dropped 6 bases and J dropped 4 bases, with 12 bases sitting between them. The CDR3 length is 13 residues. CDR3 residues: CASRGGSGYGYTF. For the CDR3, the DNA is TGTGCCAGCAGAGGGGGTTCTGGCTATGGCTACACCTTC.

The chain recombines TRBV10-1 with TRBJ2-1, with 14 bases fitting TRBD2. The CDR3 has 17 residues. V shed 3 bases and J 5 bases; nucleotides not matched to a gene: 6. The germline V gene has CDR1 WNHNN and CDR2 SYGVQD (reference sequence). The CDR3 DNA sequence: TGCGCCAGCAGTGACGGGACTAGCGGGAGTGCCCACAATGAGCAGTTCTTC. It specifies CASSDGTSGSAHNEQFF.

This chain uses TRBV27 with TRBJ2-5; D uncertain. The CDR3 totals 11 residues. CDR1 MNHEY and CDR2 SMNVEV come from the germline V gene (reference sequence). V lost 4 bases to trimming and J lost 5 bases, with 5 bases between them. CDR3 coding DNA: TGTGCCAGCAGTTCAAGGGAGACCCAGTACTTC. This encodes CASSSRETQYF.

The chain has TRBV7-2 and TRBJ1-2, with unresolved D. The germline V gene has CDR1 SGHTA and CDR2 FQGNSA. Trimming removed 1 base at V and 4 bases at J, with 7 bases between. The CDR3 has 13 residues. The CDR3 sequence: CASSLGRGYGYTF. The CDR3 nucleotides read TGTGCCAGCAGCTTAGGGCGGGGCTATGGCTACACCTTC. Full variable domain (outside the CDR3, taken from reference TRBV7-2 and TRBJ1-2): GAGVSQSPSNKVTEKGKDVELRCDPISGHTALYWYRQSLGQGLEFLIYFQGNSAPDKSGLPSDRFSAERTGGSVSTLTIQRTQQEDSAVYLCASSLGRGYGYTFGSGTRLTVV.

The chain is built from TRBV19 and TRBJ1-5; D might be TRBD1 (6 bases). Trimming removed 9 bases from V and 0 bases from J, with 18 bases in between. The CDR3 has 16 amino acids. Germline V lookup: CDR1 LNHDA, CDR2 SQIVND (reference sequence). The CDR3 here is CASRYWAGDSNQPQHF. In DNA, the CDR3 is TGTGCCAGCCGCTACTGGGCAGGGGATAGCAATCAGCCCCAGCATTTT.

This clone was seen just once. The chain employs TRBV10-1 and TRBJ2-7; 13 bases are shared with TRBD2. V lost 8 bases, J lost 4 bases, and 5 bases stayed unmatched. This CDR3 is 14 amino acids long. CDR1 and CDR2 (germline): WNHNN, SYGVQD (reference sequence). The CDR3: CASSGLAGPYEQYF. As DNA, the CDR3 is TGCGCCAGCTCGGGACTAGCGGGACCATACGAGCAGTACTTC.

The chain has TRBV7-9 and TRBJ2-1; 9 bases are shared with TRBD2. The CDR3 loop spans 14 amino acids. Germline V lookup: CDR1 SEHNR, CDR2 FQNEAQ (reference sequence). The junction had 8 bases not matched to a gene; V was cut back by 9 bases and J by 5 bases. Written as DNA, the CDR3 is TGTGCCAGTCTCTCCGGGACTAGCAACAATGAGCAGTTCTTC. Translation gives CASLSGTSNNEQFF.

The CDR3 reads CAWSPSYEQYF. In DNA, the CDR3 is TGTGCCTGGAGTCCCTCCTACGAGCAGTACTTC. The chain joins TRBV30 to TRBJ2-7; D not certain. There are 11 residues in the CDR3. From germline, CDR1 is GTSNPN and CDR2 SVGIG (reference sequence). Trimming took off 2 bases at V and 0 bases at J, with 2 bases between the two ends.